One TCR beta chain is described in this entry. Its antigen is still unknown. The source of the sample is a study of PD-1 blockade in classical Hodgkin lymphoma. Relapse after autologous stem cell transplantation occurred in every patient, and brentuximab vedotin exposure varied. Purification of CD4+ T cells from thawed PBMCs was achieved by magnetic negative selection. Study outcomes and limitations: At C4D1, TCR diversity had climbed significantly for CD4+ cells, though not for CD8+ cells. Newly diagnosed patients reportedly had lower baseline TCR diversity than healthy donors. Anyone who began nivolumab under 1 year after ASCT was excluded. Partial responders and progressors had significantly lower baseline TCR diversity.

This table comes from immunoSEQ multiplex PCR, and its TCRdb copy is limited to in-frame clones, with some not included. The repertoire holds about 7,200 clones, with about 74% as singletons. Germline assignment: CDR1 SGHNT and CDR2 YENEEA. Between the trimmed V and J ends, which lost 5 bases and 4 bases, there was a span of 12 bases. This CDR3 is built from 13 residues. The TCR originated in a human donor with classical Hodgkin lymphoma. This chain links TRBV11-3 with TRBJ2-7; tentatively, D is TRBD1 (6 bases). Sequenced material: CD4+ T cells from blood, taken at baseline. As DNA, the CDR3 is TGTGCCAGCAGCCTAGGAGGACAGTACGAGCAGTACTTC. Residues: CASSLGGQYEQYF.